Following are 10 T cell receptor beta chains from one sample sequenced in a study of somatic mutations in cytotoxic T cells in rheumatoid arthritis. Measured with immunoSEQ multiplex PCR; TCRdb has only the in-frame clones, and not every one. The repertoire holds approximately 23,000 clones, with about 83% as singletons. The material sequenced was CD8+ T cells sorted from blood. Source of these receptors: an adult with rheumatoid arthritis.

The chain joins TRBV14 to TRBJ1-1; a weak D match, TRBD1 (6 bases). CDR1 and CDR2 from the germline V gene are SGHDN and FVKESK. Trimming removed 1 base from V and 6 bases from J, with 12 bases in between. CDR3 length: 14 residues. Here the CDR3 DNA reads TGTGCCAGCAGCCAAGCCAGGGGAAAGGCTGAAGCTTTCTTT. Protein: CASSQARGKAEAFF.

V gene TRBV29-1 combines with J gene TRBJ2-1; D is unclear. Trimming removed 4 bases at V and 0 bases at J, with 4 bases between. CDR1 is SQVTM, CDR2 ANQGSEA, per germline. The CDR3 has 12 residues. CDR3 DNA sequence: TGCAGCGTTGGTGGCTCCTACAATGAGCAGTTCTTC. Its translation is CSVGGSYNEQFF.

By sample fraction, this clone is large (0.1 to 1%). CDR3 nucleotide sequence: TGCAGCGTTGAAGGGAGAGGGGAAGGGGAGCAGTACTTC. Its translation is CSVEGRGEGEQYF. J is TRBJ2-7 and V is TRBV29-1; D might be TRBD1 or TRBD2, each matching 5 bases. From germline, CDR1 is SQVTM and CDR2 ANQGSEA. CDR3 length: 13 amino acids. Trimming removed 1 base at V and 7 bases at J, with 14 bases between.

This clone was observed once. The rearrangement uses TRBV23-1 and TRBJ2-3; D remains unclear. TRBV23-1 falls under the ORF class, with uncertain function. The CDR3 has 15 amino acids. Trimming left V 0 bases short and J 4 bases short, with 11 bases between. CDR3 protein: CASSQSVRDADTQYF. The CDR3 DNA follows: TGCGCCAGCAGTCAATCGGTCCGAGATGCAGATACGCAGTATTTT.

This CDR3 reads CASSLFLAYEQYF. DNA for the CDR3: TGTGCCAGCAGTTTATTTTTAGCGTACGAGCAGTACTTC. The V gene is TRBV27, the J gene TRBJ2-7; a possible D gene is TRBD2 (5 bases). Germline values: CDR1 MNHEY, CDR2 SMNVEV (reference sequence). CDR3 size: 13 residues. The V and J ends lost 1 base and 4 bases respectively, with 8 bases between them.

With respect to this clone: In the same sample, other DNA sequences code for this CDR3. The chain joins TRBV5-1 to TRBJ1-2; D not certain. Germline V CDR1 and CDR2: SGHRS, YFSETQ. The CDR3 length is 13 residues. Trimming took off 1 base at V and 5 bases at J, with 9 bases between the two ends. CDR3 coding DNA: TGCGCCAGCAGCTTGAACCGGGGATATGGCTACACCTTC. It yields the protein CASSLNRGYGYTF.

This clone has only one observation. This chain joins TRBV6-5 and TRBJ1-1; no firm D call. Germline loops: CDR1 MNHEY, CDR2 SVGAGI. CDR3 length: 15 amino acids. Between the trimmed V and J ends, which lost 0 bases and 3 bases, there was a span of 11 bases. CDR3 DNA: TGTGCCAGCAGTTACTCTAGGACCTATGACACTGAAGCTTTCTTT. Its translation is CASSYSRTYDTEAFF.

This clone was detected a few times. The chain couples TRBV13 to TRBJ2-7; perhaps TRBD1 as D (6 bases). Germline V gives CDR1 PRHDT, CDR2 FYEKMQ (reference sequence). The CDR3 contains 13 residues. The V end was cut by 3 bases, the J end by 3 bases, with 9 bases between. CDR3 in DNA: TGTGCCAGCAGCTTGACAGGCCTCTACGAGCAGTACTTC. Amino acids: CASSLTGLYEQYF. The full variable domain, with the rest looked up from reference TRBV13 and TRBJ2-7, is AAGVIQSPRHLIKEKRETATLKCYPIPRHDTVYWYQQGPGQDPQFLISFYEKMQSDKGSIPDRFSAQQFSDYHSELNMSSLELGDSALYFCASSLTGLYEQYFGPGTRLTVT.

This clone showed up just once. The rearrangement joins TRBV9 to TRBJ1-5; tentative D call: TRBD1 (5 bases). The ends were cut back, 4 bases at V and 8 bases at J, with 19 bases in the middle. The germline CDR1 and CDR2 sequences are SGDLS and YYNGEE. This CDR3 spans 15 amino acids. The CDR3, as DNA: TGTGCCAGCAGCTCCGGGACGGGTCTGGGGGAGCCCCAGCATTTT. This sequence encodes CASSSGTGLGEPQHF.

This clone was counted only a few times. V is TRBV19 and J is TRBJ1-5, with D unresolved. Trimming removed 2 bases from V and 3 bases from J, with 8 bases in between. Per germline, CDR1 LNHDA and CDR2 SQIVND (reference sequence). The CDR3 totals 14 residues. The CDR3 sequence is CASSISGFNQPQHF. In nucleotides, the CDR3 is TGTGCCAGTAGTATATCGGGGTTCAATCAGCCCCAGCATTTT.